This T cell receptor beta chain came from a study of T cell changes during pregnancy in multiple sclerosis (dated 2019 in TCRdb). About the study as a whole: The study looked at changes in the T cell repertoire across pregnancy in women with multiple sclerosis.

This clone was counted a few times. The antigen this receptor binds is unknown. Base qualities are missing; no much larger clone stands one base away. CDR1 and CDR2 are read off the germline V gene as MNHEY and SVGAGI. Measured from the cysteine to the phenylalanine, the CDR3 is 15 residues long. Only the CDR3 DNA stays, 45 bases, in frame from base 1. The junction shows trimming of 5 bases on V and 7 bases on J, plus 18 bases between the germline ends. The library was generated by the immunoSEQ multiplex PCR assay. The table was pulled from immuneACCESS by TCRdb, which kept in-frame rearrangements only. Such tables lose some clones; where checked, under half of the loss comes from unresolved V genes, and the rest has no known cause. Across this sample there are 45,000 to 75,000 clones, with roughly 92% seen only once. The ten largest make up 0.85% of the sample.

This sequence originates from a female donor with multiple sclerosis, enrolled in a pregnancy study. The chain joins TRBV6-5 to TRBJ2-4, with an unclear D gene assignment. Material: peripheral blood, obtained in the first trimester of pregnancy. The CDR3 loop reads CASSPSATSGNIQYF. The nucleotide sequence is given as TGTGCCAGCAGTCCCTCGGCCACGTCCGGGAACATTCAGTACTTC.